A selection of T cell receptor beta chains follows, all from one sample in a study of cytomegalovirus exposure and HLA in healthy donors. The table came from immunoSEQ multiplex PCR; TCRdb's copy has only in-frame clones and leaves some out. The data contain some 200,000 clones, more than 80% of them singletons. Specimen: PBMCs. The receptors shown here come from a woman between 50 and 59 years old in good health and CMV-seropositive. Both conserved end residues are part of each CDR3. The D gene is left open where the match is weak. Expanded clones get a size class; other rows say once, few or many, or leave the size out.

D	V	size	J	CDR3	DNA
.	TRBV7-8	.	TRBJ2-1	CASSWTVYNEQFF	TGTGCCAGCAGCTGGACAGTCTACAATGAGCAGTTCTTC
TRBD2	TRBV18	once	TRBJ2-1	CASSLGLAGGPGNEQFF	TGTGCCAGCTCACTGGGACTAGCGGGGGGGCCTGGCAATGAGCAGTTCTTC
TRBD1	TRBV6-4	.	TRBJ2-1	CASSERKGQGKYNEQFF	TGTGCCAGCAGTGAGAGAAAGGGACAGGGCAAGTACAATGAGCAGTTCTTC
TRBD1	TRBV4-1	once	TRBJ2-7	CASSQRTGREQYF	TGCGCCAGCAGCCAACGGACAGGGCGCGAGCAGTACTTC
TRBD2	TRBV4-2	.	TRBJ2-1	CASSQDPSSGNNEQFF	TGTGCCAGCAGCCAAGATCCCAGTAGCGGGAACAATGAGCAGTTCTTC
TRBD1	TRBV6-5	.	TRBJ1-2	CASSYSSGTGVYGYTF	TGTGCCAGCAGTTACTCGAGCGGGACAGGGGTCTATGGCTACACCTTC
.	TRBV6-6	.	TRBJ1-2	CASTVLGQGYGYTF	TGTGCCAGCACCGTCTTGGGGCAGGGCTATGGCTACACCTTC
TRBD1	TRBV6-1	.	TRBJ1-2	CASRETGIYGYTF	TGTGCCAGCAGAGAGACAGGGATCTATGGCTACACCTTC
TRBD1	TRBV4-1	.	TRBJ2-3	CASSQWTGGTDTQYF	TGCGCCAGCAGCCAATGGACAGGGGGCACAGATACGCAGTATTTT
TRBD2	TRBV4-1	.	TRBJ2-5	CASSRGGLAGGQETQYF	TGCGCCAGCAGCCGGGGGGGACTAGCGGGGGGGCAAGAGACCCAGTACTTC
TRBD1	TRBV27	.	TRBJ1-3	CASWDRGRGNTIYF	TGTGCCAGCTGGGACAGGGGGCGCGGAAACACCATATATTTT
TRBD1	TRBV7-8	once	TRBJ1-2	CASSLRDRNYGYTF	TGTGCCAGCAGCTTAAGGGACAGGAACTATGGCTACACCTTC
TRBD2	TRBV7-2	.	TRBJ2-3	CASSLDGGAGDTQYF	TGTGCCAGCAGCTTAGACGGGGGGGCCGGAGATACGCAGTATTTT
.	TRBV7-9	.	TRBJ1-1	CASSGRGNTEAFF	TGTGCCAGCAGCGGCAGGGGAAACACTGAAGCTTTCTTT
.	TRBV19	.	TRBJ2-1	CASSSGLDYNEQFF	TGTGCCAGTAGCTCAGGACTGGATTACAATGAGCAGTTCTTC
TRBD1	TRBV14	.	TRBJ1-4	CASSQVGQGKDEKLFF	TGTGCCAGCAGCCAAGTAGGACAGGGGAAGGATGAAAAACTGTTTTTT
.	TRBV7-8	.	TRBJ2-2	CASSSDRNTGELFF	TGTGCCAGCAGTTCGGACAGGAACACCGGGGAGCTGTTTTTT
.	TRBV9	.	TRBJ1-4	CASSPTGAQDEKLFF	TGTGCCAGCAGCCCAACAGGCGCTCAGGATGAAAAACTGTTTTTT
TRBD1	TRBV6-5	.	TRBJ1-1	CASSRDRGRSTEAFF	TGTGCCAGCAGCAGGGACAGGGGGCGTAGCACTGAAGCTTTCTTT
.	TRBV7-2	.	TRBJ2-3	CASSPNGQSTDTQYF	TGTGCCAGCAGCCCAAACGGACAGAGCACAGATACGCAGTATTTT
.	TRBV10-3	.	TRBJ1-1	CAISESMGSTEAFF	TGTGCCATCAGTGAGTCGATGGGGAGCACTGAAGCTTTCTTT
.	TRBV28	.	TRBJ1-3	CASKPRQFSGNTMYF	TGTGCCAGCAAACCGAGACAGTTCTCTGGAAACACCATGTATTTT
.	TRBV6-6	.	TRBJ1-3	CASSSTGTFGNTIYF	TGTGCCAGCAGTTCCACCGGGACATTTGGAAACACCATATATTTT
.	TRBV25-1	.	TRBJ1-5	CASSDQGMGNQPQHF	TGTGCCAGCAGTGATCAGGGTATGGGCAATCAGCCCCAGCATTTT
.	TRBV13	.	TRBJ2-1	CASSLVSGSGGEQFF	TGTGCCAGCAGCTTAGTATCTGGGTCCGGAGGTGAGCAGTTCTTC
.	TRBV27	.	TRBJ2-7	CASSLAGARYEQYF	TGTGCCAGCAGTTTAGCGGGGGCGAGGTACGAGCAGTACTTC
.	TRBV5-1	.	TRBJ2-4	CASSLVPGGGKNIQYF	TGCGCCAGCAGCTTGGTACCGGGGGGCGGCAAAAACATTCAGTACTTC
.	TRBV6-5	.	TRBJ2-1	CASSYSGGPYNEQFF	TGTGCCAGCAGTTACTCGGGGGGTCCCTACAATGAGCAGTTCTTC
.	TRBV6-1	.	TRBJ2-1	CASSPASSYNEQFF	TGTGCCAGCTCCCCCGCGAGCTCCTACAATGAGCAGTTCTTC
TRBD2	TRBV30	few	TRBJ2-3	CAWSRASGLTDTQYF	TGTGCCTGGAGTCGGGCTAGCGGGTTGACAGATACGCAGTATTTT
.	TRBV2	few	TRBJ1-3	CASMGSGNTIYF	TGTGCCAGCATGGGGAGTGGAAACACCATATATTTT
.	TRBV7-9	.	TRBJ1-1	CASRPTGIGEAFF	TGTGCCAGCAGACCAACAGGGATCGGTGAAGCTTTCTTT
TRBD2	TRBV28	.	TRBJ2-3	CASSLWGHIGTNYRTDTQYF	TGTGCCAGCAGTTTATGGGGGCACATTGGGACTAATTACCGCACAGATACGCAGTATTTT
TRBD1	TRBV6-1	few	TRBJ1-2	CASSVRTGGPYGYTF	TGTGCCAGCAGTGTTCGGACAGGGGGCCCCTATGGCTACACCTTC
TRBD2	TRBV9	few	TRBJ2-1	CASTLSGGPGAQGQFF	TGTGCCAGCACCCTTTCGGGGGGGCCTGGGGCCCAGGGGCAGTTCTTC
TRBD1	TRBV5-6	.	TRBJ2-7	CASSWTGYRSYEQYF	TGTGCCAGCAGTTGGACAGGGTATCGCTCCTACGAGCAGTACTTC
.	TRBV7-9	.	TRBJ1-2	CASSLGTMDGYTF	TGTGCCAGCAGCTTAGGGACAATGGATGGCTACACCTTC
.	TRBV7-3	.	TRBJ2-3	CASSLNPSTDTQYF	TGTGCCAGCAGCTTAAATCCGAGCACAGATACGCAGTATTTT
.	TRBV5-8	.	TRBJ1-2	CASSLEGRDGYTF	TGTGCCAGCAGCTTGGAGGGGCGAGATGGCTACACCTTC
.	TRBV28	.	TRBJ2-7	CASSLYRAYEQYF	TGTGCCAGCAGTTTATACAGGGCCTACGAGCAGTACTTC
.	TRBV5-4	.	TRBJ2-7	CASSFDGGGYEQYF	TGTGCCAGCAGCTTTGACGGGGGTGGGTACGAGCAGTACTTC
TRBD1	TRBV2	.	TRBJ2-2	CASLDRGNTGELFF	TGTGCCAGCTTGGACAGGGGGAACACCGGGGAGCTGTTTTTT
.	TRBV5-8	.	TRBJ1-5	CASSLAAANQPQHF	TGTGCCAGCAGCTTGGCCGCGGCGAATCAGCCCCAGCATTTT
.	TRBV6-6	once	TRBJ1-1	CASNNRDTEAFF	TGTGCCAGCAACAACAGAGACACTGAAGCTTTCTTT
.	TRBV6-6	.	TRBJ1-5	CASSYDGNQPQHF	TGTGCCAGCAGTTACGACGGGAATCAGCCCCAGCATTTT
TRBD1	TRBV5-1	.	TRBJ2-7	CASSPGGGGQGVGEQYF	TGCGCCAGCAGCCCCGGTGGGGGGGGACAGGGTGTTGGCGAGCAGTACTTC
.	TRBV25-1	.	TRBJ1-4	CASGIGGEKLFF	TGTGCCAGTGGGATAGGAGGTGAAAAACTGTTTTTT
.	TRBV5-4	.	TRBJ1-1	CASSPQGTMNTEAFF	TGTGCCAGCAGCCCACAGGGTACGATGAACACTGAAGCTTTCTTT
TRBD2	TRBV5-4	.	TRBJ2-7	CASSPPGTSGGAAYEQYF	TGTGCCAGCAGCCCCCCAGGGACTAGCGGGGGGGCCGCTTACGAGCAGTACTTC
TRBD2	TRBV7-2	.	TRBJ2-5	CASSLETSGGLQETQYF	TGTGCCAGCAGCTTAGAGACTAGCGGGGGACTCCAAGAGACCCAGTACTTC
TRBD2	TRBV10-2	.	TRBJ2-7	CASWWGSGGAYEQYF	TGCGCCAGCTGGTGGGGAAGCGGGGGGGCCTACGAGCAGTACTTC
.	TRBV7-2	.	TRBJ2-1	CASSLTGSYNEQFF	TGTGCCAGCAGCTTAACGGGGAGTTACAATGAGCAGTTCTTC
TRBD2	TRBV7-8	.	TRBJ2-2	CASSSRPGTSGGGTGELFF	TGTGCCAGCAGCTCACGCCCCGGGACTAGCGGGGGGGGAACCGGGGAGCTGTTTTTT
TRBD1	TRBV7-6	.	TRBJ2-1	CASSQPGQGYNEQFF	TGTGCCAGCAGCCAGCCGGGACAGGGCTACAATGAGCAGTTCTTC